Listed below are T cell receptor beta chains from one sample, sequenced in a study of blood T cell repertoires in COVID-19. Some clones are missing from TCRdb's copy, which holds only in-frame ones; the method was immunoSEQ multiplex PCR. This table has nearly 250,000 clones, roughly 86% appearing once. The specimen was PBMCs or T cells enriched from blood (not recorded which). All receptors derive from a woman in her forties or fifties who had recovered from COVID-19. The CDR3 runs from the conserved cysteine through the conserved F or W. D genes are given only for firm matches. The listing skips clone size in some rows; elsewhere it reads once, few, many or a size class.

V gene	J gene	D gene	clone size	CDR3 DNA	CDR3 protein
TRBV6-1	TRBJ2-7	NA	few	TGTGCCAGCAGTGAAAGTATCGCGGGGTCGGGCGAGCAGTACTTC	CASSESIAGSGEQYF
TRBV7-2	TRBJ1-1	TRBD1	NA	TGTGCCAGCAGCCTGGACAGGGTGAACACTGAAGCTTTCTTT	CASSLDRVNTEAFF
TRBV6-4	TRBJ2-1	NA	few	TGTGCCAGCAGCCTCTCGGCAGAGGCGAATGAGCAGTTCTTC	CASSLSAEANEQFF
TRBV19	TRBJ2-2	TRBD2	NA	TGTGCCAGTAGTAAGGGACTCGGCGGGAGCACCGGGGAGCTGTTTTTT	CASSKGLGGSTGELFF
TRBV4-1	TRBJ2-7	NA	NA	TGCGCCAGCAGCAGAACAGGGTACGAGCAGTACTTC	CASSRTGYEQYF
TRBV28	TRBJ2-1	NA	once	TGTGCCAGCAGTTTCAGCAATGAGCAGTTCTTC	CASSFSNEQFF
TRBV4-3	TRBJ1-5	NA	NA	TGCGCCAGCAGCCAAAGGGGAAATCAGCCCCAGCATTTT	CASSQRGNQPQHF
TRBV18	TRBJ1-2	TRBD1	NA	TGTGCCAGTCCAGGGGGGCCCAATGGCTACACCTTC	CASPGGPNGYTF
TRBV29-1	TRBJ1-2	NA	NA	TGCAGCGTTGAAGGCGACCAGGAATCGGGGGGCTACACCTTC	CSVEGDQESGGYTF
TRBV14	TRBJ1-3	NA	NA	TGTGCCAGCAGTAGACAGTTCCACTCTGGAAACACCATATATTTT	CASSRQFHSGNTIYF
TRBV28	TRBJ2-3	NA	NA	TGTGCCAGCAGACCCGCGATCGGAGGCACAGATACGCAGTATTTT	CASRPAIGGTDTQYF
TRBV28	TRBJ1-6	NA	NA	TGTGCCAGCACCGCAGGGAATTCACCCCTCCACTTT	CASTAGNSPLHF
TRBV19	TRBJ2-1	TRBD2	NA	TGTGCCAGTAGTATGGGCGGGGGGGGCCTCGATGAGCAGTTCTTC	CASSMGGGGLDEQFF
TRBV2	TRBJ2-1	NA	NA	TGTGCCAGCAGTCGAACACCAGAGCAGTTCTTC	CASSRTPEQFF
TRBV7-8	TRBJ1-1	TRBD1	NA	TGTGCCAGCAGCCTAGTCCCAGGGGGCACTGAAGCTTTCTTT	CASSLVPGGTEAFF
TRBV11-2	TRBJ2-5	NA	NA	TGTGCCAGCAGCTTACAGGTCCAAGAGACCCAGTACTTC	CASSLQVQETQYF
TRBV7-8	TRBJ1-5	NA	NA	TGTGCCAGCAGCTTAGCACCCCCAGGTTCCAGTAGCAATCAGCCCCAGCATTTT	CASSLAPPGSSSNQPQHF
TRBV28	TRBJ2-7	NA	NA	TGTGCCAGCAGTTCCCTAACGGGAGTGGTTCGCGAGCAGTACTTC	CASSSLTGVVREQYF
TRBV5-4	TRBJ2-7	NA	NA	TGTGCCAGCAGCTTGAAAACGAGCTCCTACGAGCAGTACTTC	CASSLKTSSYEQYF
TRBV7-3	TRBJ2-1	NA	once	TGTGCCAGCAGCTTCTACAGGGTTGCCTACAATGAGCAGTTCTTC	CASSFYRVAYNEQFF
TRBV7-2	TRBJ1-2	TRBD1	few	TGTGCCAGCAGCTTATCCAGGACAGGGGTTTATGGCTACACCTTC	CASSLSRTGVYGYTF
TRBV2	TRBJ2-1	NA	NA	TGTGCCAGCAGTCCCCTACTTAACACAGGGATCAATGAGCAGTTCTTC	CASSPLLNTGINEQFF
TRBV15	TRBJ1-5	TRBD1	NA	TGTGCCACCAGGGTACAGGGGATCCGCAATCAGCCCCAGCATTTT	CATRVQGIRNQPQHF